This paragraph reports one T cell receptor beta chain. The sample belongs to a study of blood T cell repertoires in COVID-19. Overall study: COVID-19 samples from acute and convalescent phases originated in the United States, Italy and Spain. Nucleic acid was either cDNA or gDNA, and it came from T cells, B-cell-depleted T cells, or PBMCs.

As handled by the study authors: It was from reference gene primer amplification that nucleated cell counts were estimated. TCRdb's table, derived via immunoSEQ multiplex PCR, lists solely in-frame clones and lacks some. That table supplies the V and J calls and clone size; D and trimming were determined from the DNA. The table has about 50,000 clones, around 88% seen once. The V end was cut by 4 bases, the J end by 7 bases, with 9 bases between. CDR1 is SGHKS and CDR2 is YYEKEE in the germline V gene (reference sequence). The CDR3 runs to 12 residues. The sequence was obtained from a woman over 75 with acute or convalescent COVID-19. Material: peripheral blood. The chain uses TRBV5-5 and TRBJ2-1; D gene unclear. In nucleotides, the CDR3 is TGTGCCAGCAGCGTCCAGGTAAATGAGCAGTTCTTC. The encoded protein is CASSVQVNEQFF.